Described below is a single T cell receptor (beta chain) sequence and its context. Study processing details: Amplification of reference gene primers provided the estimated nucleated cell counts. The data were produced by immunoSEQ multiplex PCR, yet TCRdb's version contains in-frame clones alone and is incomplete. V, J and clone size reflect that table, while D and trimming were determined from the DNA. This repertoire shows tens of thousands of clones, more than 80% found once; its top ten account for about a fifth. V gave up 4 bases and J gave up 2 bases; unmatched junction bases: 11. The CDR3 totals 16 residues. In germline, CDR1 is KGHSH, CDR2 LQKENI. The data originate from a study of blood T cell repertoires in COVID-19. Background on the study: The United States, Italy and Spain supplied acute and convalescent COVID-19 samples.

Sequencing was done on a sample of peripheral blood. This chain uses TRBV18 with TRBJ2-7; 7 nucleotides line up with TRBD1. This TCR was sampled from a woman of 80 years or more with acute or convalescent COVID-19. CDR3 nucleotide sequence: TGTGCCAGCTCACAACGACAGGGTAGAAGTCCCTACGAGCAGTACTTC. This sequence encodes CASSQRQGRSPYEQYF.